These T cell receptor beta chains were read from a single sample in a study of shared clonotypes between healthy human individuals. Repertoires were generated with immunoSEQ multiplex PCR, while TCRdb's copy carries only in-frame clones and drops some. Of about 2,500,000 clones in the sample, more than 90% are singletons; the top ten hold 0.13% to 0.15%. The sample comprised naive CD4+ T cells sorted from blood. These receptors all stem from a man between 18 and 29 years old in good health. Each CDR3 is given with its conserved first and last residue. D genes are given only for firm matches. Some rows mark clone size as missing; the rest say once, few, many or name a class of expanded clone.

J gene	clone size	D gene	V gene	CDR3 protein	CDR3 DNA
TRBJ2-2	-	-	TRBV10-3	CAITKTGRTGELFF	TGTGCCATCACCAAGACAGGGAGGACCGGGGAGCTGTTTTTT
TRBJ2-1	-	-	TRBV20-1	CSAREDEQFF	TGCAGTGCTAGAGAAGATGAGCAGTTCTTC
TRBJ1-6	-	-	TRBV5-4	CASSETGDSPLHF	TGTGCCAGCAGCGAGACAGGAGACTCACCCCTCCACTTT
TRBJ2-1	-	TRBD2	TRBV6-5	CASSYLGLAAYNEQFF	TGTGCCAGCAGTTACCTCGGGCTAGCGGCATACAATGAGCAGTTCTTC
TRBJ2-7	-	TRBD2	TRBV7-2	CASSLMVAGGHEQYF	TGTGCCAGCAGCTTAATGGTAGCGGGAGGCCACGAGCAGTACTTC
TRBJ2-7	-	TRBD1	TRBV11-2	CASSLTQRTGFSYEQYF	TGTGCCAGCAGCTTAACCCAACGGACAGGCTTCTCCTACGAGCAGTACTTC
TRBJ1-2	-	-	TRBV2	CASTGPNYGYTF	TGTGCCAGCACTGGACCCAACTATGGCTACACCTTC
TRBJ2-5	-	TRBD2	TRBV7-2	CASSLEGLAGETQYF	TGTGCCAGCAGCTTAGAAGGACTAGCGGGAGAGACCCAGTACTTC
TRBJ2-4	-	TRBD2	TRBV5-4	CAQSSGGGFGSKNIQYF	TGTGCCCAAAGCTCGGGGGGAGGGTTTGGTTCCAAAAACATTCAGTACTTC
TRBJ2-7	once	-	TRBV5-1	CASSLEGSTYEQYF	TGCGCCAGCAGCTTGGAAGGTAGTACCTACGAGCAGTACTTC
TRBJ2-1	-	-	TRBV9	CASSPRTLAYVEEQFF	TGTGCCAGCAGCCCTCGGACTCTCGCCTACGTCGAGGAGCAGTTCTTC
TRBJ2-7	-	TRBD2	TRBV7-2	CASSLAAGTSGRNPHEQYF	TGTGCCAGCAGCTTAGCGGCGGGGACTAGCGGGAGAAATCCCCACGAGCAGTACTTC
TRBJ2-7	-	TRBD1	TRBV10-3	CAISEGPGQGTYEQYF	TGTGCCATCAGTGAGGGTCCGGGACAGGGAACCTACGAGCAGTACTTC
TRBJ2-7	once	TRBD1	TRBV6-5	CASRDRVYEQYF	TGTGCCAGCAGGGACAGGGTCTACGAGCAGTACTTC
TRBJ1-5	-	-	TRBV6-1	CASSEEGHRSNQPQHF	TGTGCCAGCAGTGAAGAGGGCCACAGGAGCAATCAGCCCCAGCATTTT
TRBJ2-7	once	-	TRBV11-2	CASTSHLSYEQYF	TGTGCCAGCACCTCACACCTATCCTACGAGCAGTACTTC
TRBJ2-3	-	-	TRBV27	CASSLRPTDTQYF	TGTGCCAGCAGTTTACGTCCCACAGATACGCAGTATTTT
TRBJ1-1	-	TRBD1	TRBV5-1	CASSSTGGQLNTEAFF	TGCGCCAGCAGCTCCACAGGGGGCCAGTTAAACACTGAAGCTTTCTTT
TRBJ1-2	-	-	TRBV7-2	CASSLSTVYGYTF	TGTGCCAGCAGCTTAAGTACAGTCTATGGCTACACCTTC
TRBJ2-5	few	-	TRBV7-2	CASSSRETQYF	TGTGCCAGCAGCTCGAGGGAGACCCAGTACTTC
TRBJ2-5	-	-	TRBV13	CASSLVEAGADQETQYF	TGTGCCAGCAGCTTAGTTGAGGCGGGGGCGGATCAAGAGACCCAGTACTTC
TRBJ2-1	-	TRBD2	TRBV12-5	CASGLVLRGGPDEQFF	TGTGCTAGTGGTTTGGTACTGCGGGGGGGGCCCGATGAGCAGTTCTTC
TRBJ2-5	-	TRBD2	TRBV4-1	CASSQDRVSGGQETQYF	TGCGCCAGCAGCCAAGATCGGGTTAGCGGGGGACAAGAGACCCAGTACTTC
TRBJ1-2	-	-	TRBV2	CASSLRGESYGYTF	TGTGCCAGCAGCCTAAGGGGAGAATCCTATGGCTACACCTTC
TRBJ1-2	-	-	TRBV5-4	CASSDRAARDYGYTF	TGTGCCAGCAGCGACCGGGCCGCGAGGGACTATGGCTACACCTTC
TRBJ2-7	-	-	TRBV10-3	CATTVGTPGEQYF	TGTGCCACGACGGTGGGGACTCCAGGCGAGCAGTACTTC
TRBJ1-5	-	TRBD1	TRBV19	CASNFGDRGSNQPQHF	TGTGCCAGTAATTTCGGGGACAGGGGGAGCAATCAGCCCCAGCATTTT
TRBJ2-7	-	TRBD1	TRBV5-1	CASSPGDRVDEQYF	TGCGCCAGCAGCCCGGGGGACAGGGTCGACGAGCAGTACTTC
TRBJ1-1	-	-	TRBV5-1	CASSWDERDTEAFF	TGCGCCAGCAGCTGGGACGAGAGGGACACTGAAGCTTTCTTT
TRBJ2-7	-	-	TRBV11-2	CASSRAPSGASSYEQYF	TGTGCCAGCAGTCGAGCCCCATCAGGGGCTAGCTCCTACGAGCAGTACTTC
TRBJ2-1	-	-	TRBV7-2	CASSFTPRPYNEQFF	TGTGCCAGCAGCTTCACACCAAGGCCCTACAATGAGCAGTTCTTC
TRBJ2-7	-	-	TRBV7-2	CASSLDGSARTYEQYF	TGTGCCAGCAGCTTAGATGGATCGGCTAGAACCTACGAGCAGTACTTC
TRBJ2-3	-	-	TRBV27	CASSLLDRTDTQYF	TGTGCCAGCAGTTTATTGGACCGGACAGATACGCAGTATTTT
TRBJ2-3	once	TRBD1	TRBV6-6	CASRDTGVGTDTQYF	TGTGCCAGCAGAGACACAGGGGTGGGCACAGATACGCAGTATTTT
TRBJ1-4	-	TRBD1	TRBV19	CASKLTGNEKLFF	TGTGCCAGTAAATTGACAGGGAACGAAAAACTGTTTTTT
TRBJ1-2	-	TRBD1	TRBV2	CASSVNSETGNGYTF	TGTGCCAGCAGTGTAAATTCAGAGACAGGGAATGGCTACACCTTC
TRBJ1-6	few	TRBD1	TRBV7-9	CASSLGQGNNSPLHF	TGTGCCAGCAGCTTAGGACAGGGAAATAATTCACCCCTCCACTTT
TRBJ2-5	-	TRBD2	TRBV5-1	CASSLGRGGDQETQYF	TGCGCCAGCAGCTTGGGGCGGGGGGGCGACCAAGAGACCCAGTACTTC
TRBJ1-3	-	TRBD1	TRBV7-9	CASSPTGTGVGNTIYF	TGTGCCAGCAGCCCCACCGGGACAGGGGTTGGAAACACCATATATTTT
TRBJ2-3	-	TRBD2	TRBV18	CASSPANHFRPAGGTSTLDTQYF	TGTGCCAGCTCACCCGCCAACCACTTCCGACCCGCGGGAGGGACCTCAACACTAGATACGCAGTATTTT
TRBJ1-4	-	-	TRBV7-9	CASSPAGLGEKLFF	TGTGCCAGCAGCCCGGCGGGCTTGGGAGAAAAACTGTTTTTT
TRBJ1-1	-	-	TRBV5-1	CASSLGPIRGLNTEAFF	TGCGCCAGCAGCTTGGGCCCTATTAGGGGGTTGAACACTGAAGCTTTCTTT
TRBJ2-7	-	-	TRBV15	CATSRDLAGREQYF	TGTGCCACCAGCAGAGATCTGGCAGGGCGCGAGCAGTACTTC
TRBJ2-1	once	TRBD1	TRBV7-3	CASSLTRGNEQFF	TGTGCCAGCAGCTTAACCAGGGGGAATGAGCAGTTCTTC
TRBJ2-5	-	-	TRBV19	CASSMARIQETQYF	TGTGCCAGTAGTATGGCGAGGATCCAAGAGACCCAGTACTTC
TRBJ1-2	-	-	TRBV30	CAWSVGGVDGYTF	TGTGCCTGGAGCGTAGGGGGGGTTGATGGCTACACCTTC